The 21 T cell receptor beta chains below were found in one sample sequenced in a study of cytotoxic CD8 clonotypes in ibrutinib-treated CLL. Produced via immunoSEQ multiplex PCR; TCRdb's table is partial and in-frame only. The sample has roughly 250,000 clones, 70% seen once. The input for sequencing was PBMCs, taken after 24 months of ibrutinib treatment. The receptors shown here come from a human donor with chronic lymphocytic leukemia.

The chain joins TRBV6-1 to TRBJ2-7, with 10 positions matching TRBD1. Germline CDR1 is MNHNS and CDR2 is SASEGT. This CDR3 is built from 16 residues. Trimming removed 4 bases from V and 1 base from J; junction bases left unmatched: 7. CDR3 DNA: TGTGCCAGCAGTGTTATACCGGGACAGGGGTCCTACGAGCAGTACTTC. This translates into CASSVIPGQGSYEQYF.

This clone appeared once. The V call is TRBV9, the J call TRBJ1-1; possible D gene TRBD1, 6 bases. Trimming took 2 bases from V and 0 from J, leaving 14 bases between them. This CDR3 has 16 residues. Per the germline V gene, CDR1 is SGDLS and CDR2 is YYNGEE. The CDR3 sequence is CASSVGDTRMNTEAFF. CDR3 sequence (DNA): TGTGCCAGCAGCGTCGGGGACACCCGCATGAACACTGAAGCTTTCTTT.

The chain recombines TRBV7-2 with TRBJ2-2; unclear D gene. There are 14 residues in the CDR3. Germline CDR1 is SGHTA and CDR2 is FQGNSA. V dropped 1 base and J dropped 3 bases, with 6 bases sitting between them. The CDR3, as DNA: TGTGCCAGCAGCTTAGGGGCCTACACCGGGGAGCTGTTTTTT. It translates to CASSLGAYTGELFF.

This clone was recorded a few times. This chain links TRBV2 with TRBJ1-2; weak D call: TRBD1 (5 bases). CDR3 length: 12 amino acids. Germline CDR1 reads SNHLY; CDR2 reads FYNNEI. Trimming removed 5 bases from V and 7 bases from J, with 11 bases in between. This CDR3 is CASSPTVGGYTF. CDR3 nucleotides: TGTGCCAGCAGTCCGACAGTGGGTGGCTACACCTTC.

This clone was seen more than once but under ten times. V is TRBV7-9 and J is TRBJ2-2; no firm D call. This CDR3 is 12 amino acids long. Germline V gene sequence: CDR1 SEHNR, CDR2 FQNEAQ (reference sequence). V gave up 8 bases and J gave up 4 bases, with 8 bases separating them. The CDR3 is CASRWGTGELFF. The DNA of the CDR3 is TGTGCCAGCCGATGGGGCACCGGGGAGCTGTTTTTT.

CDR3 residues: CTSSPGGLAGKRSQETQYF. CDR3 bases: TGCACCAGCAGCCCGGGGGGGCTAGCGGGCAAAAGGTCCCAAGAGACCCAGTACTTC. The genes are TRBV1 and TRBJ2-5; TRBD2 is the table's D call, not checked against the DNA. TRBV1 is flagged as a pseudogene. This CDR3 spans 19 amino acids.

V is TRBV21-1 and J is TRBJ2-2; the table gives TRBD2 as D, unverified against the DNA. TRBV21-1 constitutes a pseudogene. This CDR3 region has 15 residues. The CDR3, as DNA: TGTGCCAACGTCGGATTAGCGGGTGCCACCGGGGAGCTGTTTTTT. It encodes CANVGLAGATGELFF.

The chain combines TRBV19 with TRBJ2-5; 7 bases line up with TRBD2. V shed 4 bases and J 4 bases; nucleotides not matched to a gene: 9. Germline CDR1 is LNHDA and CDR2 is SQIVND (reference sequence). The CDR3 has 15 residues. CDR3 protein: CASSKLREYPETQYF. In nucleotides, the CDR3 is TGTGCCAGTAGTAAATTGCGGGAGTATCCAGAGACCCAGTACTTC. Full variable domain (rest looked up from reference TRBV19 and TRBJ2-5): DGGITQSPKYLFRKEGQNVTLSCEQNLNHDAMYWYRQDPGQGLRLIYYSQIVNDFQKGDIAEGYSVSREKKESFPLTVTSAQKNPTAFYLCASSKLREYPETQYFGPGTRLLVL.

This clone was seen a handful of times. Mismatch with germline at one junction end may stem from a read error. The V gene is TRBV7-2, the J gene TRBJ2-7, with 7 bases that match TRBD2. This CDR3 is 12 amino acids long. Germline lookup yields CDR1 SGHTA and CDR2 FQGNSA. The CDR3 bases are TGTGCCAGCAGCTTCCAGCGGGGCCCTGGTAACTTC. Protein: CASSFQRGPGNF.

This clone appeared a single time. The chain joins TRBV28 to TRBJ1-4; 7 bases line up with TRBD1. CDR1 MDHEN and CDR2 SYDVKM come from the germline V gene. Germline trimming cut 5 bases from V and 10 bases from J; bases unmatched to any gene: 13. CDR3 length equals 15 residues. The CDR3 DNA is TGTGCCAGCAGTCCCCTACAGGGGTTAGGGGGAAAACTGTTTTTT. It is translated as CASSPLQGLGGKLFF.

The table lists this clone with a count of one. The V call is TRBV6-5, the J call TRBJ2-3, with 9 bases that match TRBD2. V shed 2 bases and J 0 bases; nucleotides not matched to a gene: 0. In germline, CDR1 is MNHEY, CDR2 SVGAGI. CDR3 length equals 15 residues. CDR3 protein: CASSYLAGSTDTQYF. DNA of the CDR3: TGTGCCAGCAGTTACCTAGCGGGGAGCACAGATACGCAGTATTTT.

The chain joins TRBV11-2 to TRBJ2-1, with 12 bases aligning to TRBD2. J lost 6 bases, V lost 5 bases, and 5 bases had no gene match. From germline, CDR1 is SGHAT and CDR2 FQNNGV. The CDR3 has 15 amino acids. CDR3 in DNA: TGTGCCAGCAGCCGGCTAGCGGGAGGGTTCAATGAGCAGTTCTTC. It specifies CASSRLAGGFNEQFF.

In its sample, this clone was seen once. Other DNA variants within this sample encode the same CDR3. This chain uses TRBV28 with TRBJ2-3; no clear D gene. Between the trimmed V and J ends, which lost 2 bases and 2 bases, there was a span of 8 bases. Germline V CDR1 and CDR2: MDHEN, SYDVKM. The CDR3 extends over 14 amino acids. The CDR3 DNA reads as TGTGCCAGCAGTTTAAACCGAAACACAGATACGCAGTATTTT. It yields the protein CASSLNRNTDTQYF. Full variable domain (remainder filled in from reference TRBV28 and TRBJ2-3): DVKVTQSSRYLVKRTGEKVFLECVQDMDHENMFWYRQDPGLGLRLIYFSYDVKMKEKGDIPEGYSVSREKKERFSLILESASTNQTSMYLCASSLNRNTDTQYFGPGTRLTVL.

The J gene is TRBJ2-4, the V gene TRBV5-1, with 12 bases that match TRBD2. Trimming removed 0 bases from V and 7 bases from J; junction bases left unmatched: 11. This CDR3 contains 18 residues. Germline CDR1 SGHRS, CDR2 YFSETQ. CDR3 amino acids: CASSLEASTSGSWNIQYF. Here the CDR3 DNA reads TGCGCCAGCAGCTTGGAAGCTTCGACTAGCGGGAGTTGGAACATTCAGTACTTC.

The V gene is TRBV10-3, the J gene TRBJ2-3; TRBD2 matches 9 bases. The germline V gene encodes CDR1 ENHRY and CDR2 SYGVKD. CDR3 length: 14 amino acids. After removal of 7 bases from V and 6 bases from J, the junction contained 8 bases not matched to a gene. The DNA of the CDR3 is TGTGCCATCACAGATAGCGGGAGTGGGGATACGCAGTATTTT. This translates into CAITDSGSGDTQYF.

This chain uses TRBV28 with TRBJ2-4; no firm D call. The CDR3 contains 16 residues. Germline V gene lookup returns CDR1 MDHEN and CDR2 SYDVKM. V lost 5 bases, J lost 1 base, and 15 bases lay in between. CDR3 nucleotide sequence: TGTGCCAGCAGTCGGCCGGGTGTCGGGGCCAAAAACATTCAGTACTTC. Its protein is CASSRPGVGAKNIQYF.

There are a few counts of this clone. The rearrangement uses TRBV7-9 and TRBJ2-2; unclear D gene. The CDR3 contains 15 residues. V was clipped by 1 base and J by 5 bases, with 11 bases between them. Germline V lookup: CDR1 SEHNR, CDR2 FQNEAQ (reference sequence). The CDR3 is CASSLGDLVTGELFF. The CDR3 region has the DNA TGTGCCAGCAGCTTAGGTGATCTCGTTACCGGGGAGCTGTTTTTT.

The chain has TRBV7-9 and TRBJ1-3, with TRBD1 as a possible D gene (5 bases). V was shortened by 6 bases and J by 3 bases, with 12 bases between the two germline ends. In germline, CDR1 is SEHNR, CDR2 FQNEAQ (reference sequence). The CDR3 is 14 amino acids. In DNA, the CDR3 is TGTGCCAGCAGGGCCGGGACCCTTGGAAACACCATATATTTT. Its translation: CASRAGTLGNTIYF.

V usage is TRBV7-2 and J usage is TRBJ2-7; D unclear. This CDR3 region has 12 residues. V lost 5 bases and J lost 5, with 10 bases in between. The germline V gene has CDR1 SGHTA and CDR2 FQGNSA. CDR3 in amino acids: CASSPGRNEQYF. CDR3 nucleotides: TGTGCCAGCAGCCCAGGACGGAACGAGCAGTACTTC.

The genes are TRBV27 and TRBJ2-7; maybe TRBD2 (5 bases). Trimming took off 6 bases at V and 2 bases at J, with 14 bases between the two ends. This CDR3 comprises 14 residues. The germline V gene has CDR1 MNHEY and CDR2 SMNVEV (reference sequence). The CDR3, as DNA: TGTGCCAGCAGGGGAGCAAAACCTCCCTACGAGCAGTACTTC. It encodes CASRGAKPPYEQYF.

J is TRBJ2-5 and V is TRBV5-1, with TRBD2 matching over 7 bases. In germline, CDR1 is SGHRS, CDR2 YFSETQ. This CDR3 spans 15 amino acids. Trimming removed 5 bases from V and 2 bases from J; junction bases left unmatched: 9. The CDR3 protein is CASSDSGREQETQYF. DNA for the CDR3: TGCGCCAGCAGTGACTCGGGGAGGGAGCAAGAGACCCAGTACTTC. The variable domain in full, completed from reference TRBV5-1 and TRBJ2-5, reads KAGVTQTPRYLIKTRGQQVTLSCSPISGHRSVSWYQQTPGQGLQFLFEYFSETQRNKGNFPGRFSGRQFSNSRSEMNVSTLELGDSALYLCASSDSGREQETQYFGPGTRLLVL.